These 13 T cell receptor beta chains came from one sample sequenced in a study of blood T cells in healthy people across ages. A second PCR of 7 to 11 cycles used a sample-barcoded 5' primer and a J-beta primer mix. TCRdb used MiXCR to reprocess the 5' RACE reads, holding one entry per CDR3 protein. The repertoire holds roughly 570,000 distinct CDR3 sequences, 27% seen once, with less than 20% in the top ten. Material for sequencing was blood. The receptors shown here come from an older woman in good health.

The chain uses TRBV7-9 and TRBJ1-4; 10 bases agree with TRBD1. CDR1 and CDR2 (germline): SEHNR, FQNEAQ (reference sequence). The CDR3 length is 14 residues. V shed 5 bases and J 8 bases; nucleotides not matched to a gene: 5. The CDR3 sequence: CASSPTGGEEKLFF. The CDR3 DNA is TGTGCCAGCAGCCCGACAGGGGGCGAGGAAAAACTGTTTTTT.

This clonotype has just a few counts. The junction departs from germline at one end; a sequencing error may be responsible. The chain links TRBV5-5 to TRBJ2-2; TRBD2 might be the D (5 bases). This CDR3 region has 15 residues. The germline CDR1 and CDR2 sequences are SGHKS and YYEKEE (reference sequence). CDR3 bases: TGTGCCAGCAGCTTGGAAGGGTCGAACACCGGGGAGCTGTCTTTT. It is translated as CASSLEGSNTGELSF.

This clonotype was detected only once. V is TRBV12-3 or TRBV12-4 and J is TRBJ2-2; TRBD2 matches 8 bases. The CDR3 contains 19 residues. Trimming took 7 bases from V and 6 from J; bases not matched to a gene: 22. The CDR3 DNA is TGTGCCAGCATCACAGAGGTGGGACTAGGGGGTTCGGACGCCGGGGAGCTGTTTTTT. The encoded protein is CASITEVGLGGSDAGELFF.

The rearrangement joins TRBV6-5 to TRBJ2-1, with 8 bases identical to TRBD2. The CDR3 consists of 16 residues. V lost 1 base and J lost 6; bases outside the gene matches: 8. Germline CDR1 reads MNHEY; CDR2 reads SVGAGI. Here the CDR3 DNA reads TGTGCCAGCAGTTACTACGGGACTAGGGGCGGCAATGAGCAGTTCTTC. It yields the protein CASSYYGTRGGNEQFF.

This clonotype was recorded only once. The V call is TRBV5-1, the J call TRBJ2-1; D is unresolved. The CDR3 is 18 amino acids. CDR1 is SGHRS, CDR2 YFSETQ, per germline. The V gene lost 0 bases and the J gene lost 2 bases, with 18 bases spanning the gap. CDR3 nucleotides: TGCGCCAGCAGCTTGGGGGCAATAGATATACGGCCCTACAATGAGCAGTTCTTC. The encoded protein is CASSLGAIDIRPYNEQFF.

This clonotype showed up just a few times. CDR3 nucleotide sequence: TGTGCCAGCAGCCTAGAGGGGAAGACGGCCAAAAACATTCAGTACTTC. The encoded protein is CASSLEGKTAKNIQYF. The genes are TRBV3-1 and TRBJ2-4; either TRBD1 or TRBD2 may supply D (5 bases each). Trimming cost V 4 bases and J 1 base, with 14 bases left between them. The length of the CDR3 is 16 residues. Germline loops: CDR1 LGHDT, CDR2 YNNKEL (reference sequence).

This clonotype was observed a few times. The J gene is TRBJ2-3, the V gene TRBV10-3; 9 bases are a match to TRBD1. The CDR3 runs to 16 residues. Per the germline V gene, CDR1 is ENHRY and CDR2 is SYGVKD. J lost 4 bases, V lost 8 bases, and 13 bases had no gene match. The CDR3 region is CAIGSTGTGNPDTQYF. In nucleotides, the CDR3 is TGTGCCATCGGTTCGACCGGGACAGGGAACCCAGATACGCAGTATTTT.

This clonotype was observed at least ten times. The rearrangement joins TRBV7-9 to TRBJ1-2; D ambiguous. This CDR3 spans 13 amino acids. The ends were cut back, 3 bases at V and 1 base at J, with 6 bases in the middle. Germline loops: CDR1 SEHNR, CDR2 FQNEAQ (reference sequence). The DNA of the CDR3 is TGTGCCAGCAGCTTCGGGGTTAACTATGGCTACACCTTC. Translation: CASSFGVNYGYTF.

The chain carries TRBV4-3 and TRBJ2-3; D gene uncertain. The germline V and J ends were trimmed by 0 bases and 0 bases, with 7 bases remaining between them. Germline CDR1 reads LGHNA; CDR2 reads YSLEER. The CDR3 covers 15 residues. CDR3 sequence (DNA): TGCGCCAGCAGCCAAGAGTGGGATAGCACAGATACGCAGTATTTT. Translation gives CASSQEWDSTDTQYF.

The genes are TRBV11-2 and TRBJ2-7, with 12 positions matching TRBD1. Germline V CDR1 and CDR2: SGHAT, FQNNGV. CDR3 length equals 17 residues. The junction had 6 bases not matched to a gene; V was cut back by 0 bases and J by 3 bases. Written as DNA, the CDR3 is TGTGCCAGCAGCTTAGATTTCGGGACAGGGGGCTTCTACGAGCAGTACTTC. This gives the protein CASSLDFGTGGFYEQYF.

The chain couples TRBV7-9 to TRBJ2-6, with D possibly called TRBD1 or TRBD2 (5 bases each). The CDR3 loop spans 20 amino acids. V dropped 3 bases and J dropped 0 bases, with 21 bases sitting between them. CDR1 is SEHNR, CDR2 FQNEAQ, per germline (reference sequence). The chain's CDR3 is CASSLGRWGTAGSGANVLTF. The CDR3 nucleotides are TGTGCCAGCAGCTTGGGTCGATGGGGGACGGCCGGCTCTGGGGCCAACGTCCTGACTTTC.

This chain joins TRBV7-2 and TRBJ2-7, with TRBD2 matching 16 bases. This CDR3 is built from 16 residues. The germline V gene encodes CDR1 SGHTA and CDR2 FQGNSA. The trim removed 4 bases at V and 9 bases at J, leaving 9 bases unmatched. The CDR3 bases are TGTGCCAGCAGCTCGGGACTAGCGGGGGGGACTGGCTGGCAGTACTTC. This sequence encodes CASSSGLAGGTGWQYF.

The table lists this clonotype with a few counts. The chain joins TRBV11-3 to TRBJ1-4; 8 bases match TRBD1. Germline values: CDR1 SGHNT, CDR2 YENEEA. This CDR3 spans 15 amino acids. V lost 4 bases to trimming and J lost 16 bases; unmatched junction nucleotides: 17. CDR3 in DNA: TGTGCCAGCAGCTCTGGCGACCAAGGACAGGGCAAAGCGTTTTTT. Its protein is CASSSGDQGQGKAFF.